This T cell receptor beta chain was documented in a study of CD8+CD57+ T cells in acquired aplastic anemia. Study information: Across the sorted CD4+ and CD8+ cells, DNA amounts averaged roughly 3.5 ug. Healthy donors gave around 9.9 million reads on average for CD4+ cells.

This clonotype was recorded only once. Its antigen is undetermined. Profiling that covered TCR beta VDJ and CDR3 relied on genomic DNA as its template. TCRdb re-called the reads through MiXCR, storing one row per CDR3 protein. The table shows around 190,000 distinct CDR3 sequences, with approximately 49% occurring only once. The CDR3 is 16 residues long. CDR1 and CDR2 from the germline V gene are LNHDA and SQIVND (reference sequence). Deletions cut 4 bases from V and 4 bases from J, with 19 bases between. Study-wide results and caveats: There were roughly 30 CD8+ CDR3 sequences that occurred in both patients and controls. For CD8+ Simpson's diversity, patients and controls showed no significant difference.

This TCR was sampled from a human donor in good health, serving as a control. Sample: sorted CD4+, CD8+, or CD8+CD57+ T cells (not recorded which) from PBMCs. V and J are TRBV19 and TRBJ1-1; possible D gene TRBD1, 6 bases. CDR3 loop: CASSTPGGALGTEAFF. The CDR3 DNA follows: TGTGCCAGTAGTACTCCGGGGGGCGCCCTTGGCACTGAAGCTTTCTTT.